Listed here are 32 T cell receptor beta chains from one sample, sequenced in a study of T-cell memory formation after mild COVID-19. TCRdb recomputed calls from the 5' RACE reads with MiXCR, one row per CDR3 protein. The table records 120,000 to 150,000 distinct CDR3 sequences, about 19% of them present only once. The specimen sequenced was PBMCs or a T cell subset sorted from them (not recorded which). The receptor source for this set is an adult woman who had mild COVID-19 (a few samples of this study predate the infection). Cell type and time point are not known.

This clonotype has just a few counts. The CDR3 DNA reads as TGCAGTGCTCTAGGGCGGACTTGGCTATACAATGAGCAGTTCTTC. Translation: CSALGRTWLYNEQFF. The V gene is TRBV20-1, the J gene TRBJ2-1, with D tentatively TRBD2 (5 bases). Per germline, CDR1 DFQATT and CDR2 SNEGSKA (reference sequence). The germline V and J ends were trimmed by 5 bases and 4 bases, with 18 bases remaining between them. There are 15 residues in the CDR3.

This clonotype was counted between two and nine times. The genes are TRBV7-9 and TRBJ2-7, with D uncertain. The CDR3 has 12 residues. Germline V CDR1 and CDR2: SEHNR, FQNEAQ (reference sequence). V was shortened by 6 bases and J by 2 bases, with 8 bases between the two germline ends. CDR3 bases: TGTGCCAGCAGTCGCTCGGCCTACGAGCAGTACTTC. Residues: CASSRSAYEQYF.

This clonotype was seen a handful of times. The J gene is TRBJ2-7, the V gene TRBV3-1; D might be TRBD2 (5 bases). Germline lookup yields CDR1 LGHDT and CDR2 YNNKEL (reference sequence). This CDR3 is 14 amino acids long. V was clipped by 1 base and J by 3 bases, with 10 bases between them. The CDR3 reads CASSQGGISYEQYF. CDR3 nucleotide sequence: TGTGCCAGCAGCCAAGGAGGGATCAGCTACGAGCAGTACTTC.

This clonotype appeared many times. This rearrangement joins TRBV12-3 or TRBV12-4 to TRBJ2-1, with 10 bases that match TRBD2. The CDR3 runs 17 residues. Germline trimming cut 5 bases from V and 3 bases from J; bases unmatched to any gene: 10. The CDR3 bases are TGTGCCAGCAGTCCCCGGACTAGCGGAGGAAACTACAATGAGCAGTTCTTC. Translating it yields CASSPRTSGGNYNEQFF.

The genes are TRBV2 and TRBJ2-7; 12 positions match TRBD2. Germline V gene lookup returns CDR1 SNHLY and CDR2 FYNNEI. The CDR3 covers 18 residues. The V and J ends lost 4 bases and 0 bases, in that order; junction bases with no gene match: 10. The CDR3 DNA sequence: TGTGCCAGCAGTGTGTGGCTAGCGGGAGGGCCGAGCTCCTACGAGCAGTACTTC. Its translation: CASSVWLAGGPSSYEQYF. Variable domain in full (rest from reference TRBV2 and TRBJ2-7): EPEVTQTPSHQVTQMGQEVILRCVPISNHLYFYWYRQILGQKVEFLVSFYNNEISEKSEIFDDQFSVERPDGSNFTLKIRSTKLEDSAMYFCASSVWLAGGPSSYEQYFGPGTRLTVT.

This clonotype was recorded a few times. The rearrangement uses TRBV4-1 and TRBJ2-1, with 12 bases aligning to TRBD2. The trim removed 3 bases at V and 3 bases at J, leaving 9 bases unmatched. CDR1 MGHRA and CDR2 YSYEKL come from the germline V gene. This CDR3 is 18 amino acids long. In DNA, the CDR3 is TGCGCCAGCAGCCACCAGGCCATGACTAGCGGGGGCTACAATGAGCAGTTCTTC. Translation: CASSHQAMTSGGYNEQFF.

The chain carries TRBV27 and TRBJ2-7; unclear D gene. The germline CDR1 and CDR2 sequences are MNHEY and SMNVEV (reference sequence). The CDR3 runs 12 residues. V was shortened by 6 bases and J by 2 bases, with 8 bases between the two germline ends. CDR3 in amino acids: CASSKAPYEQYF. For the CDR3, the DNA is TGTGCCAGCAGCAAAGCGCCCTACGAGCAGTACTTC.

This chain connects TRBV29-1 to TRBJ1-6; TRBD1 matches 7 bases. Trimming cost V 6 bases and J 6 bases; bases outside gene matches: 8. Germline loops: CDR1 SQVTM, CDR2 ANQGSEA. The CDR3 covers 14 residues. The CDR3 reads CSVVGTDRNSPLHF. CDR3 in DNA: TGCAGCGTAGTCGGGACAGATCGTAATTCACCCCTCCACTTT.

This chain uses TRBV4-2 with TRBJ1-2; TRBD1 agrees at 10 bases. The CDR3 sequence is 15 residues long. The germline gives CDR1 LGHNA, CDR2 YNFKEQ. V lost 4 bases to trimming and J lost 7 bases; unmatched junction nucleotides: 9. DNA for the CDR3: TGTGCCAGCAGCCCCGCGGACAGGGGGAGGAGTGGCTACACCTTC. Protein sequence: CASSPADRGRSGYTF.

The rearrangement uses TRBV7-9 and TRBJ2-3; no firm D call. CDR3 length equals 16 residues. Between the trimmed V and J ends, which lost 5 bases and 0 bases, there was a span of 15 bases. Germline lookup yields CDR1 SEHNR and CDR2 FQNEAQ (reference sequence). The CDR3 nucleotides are TGTGCCAGCAGCCCCCGAAGTCTACAGAGCACAGATACGCAGTATTTT. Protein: CASSPRSLQSTDTQYF.

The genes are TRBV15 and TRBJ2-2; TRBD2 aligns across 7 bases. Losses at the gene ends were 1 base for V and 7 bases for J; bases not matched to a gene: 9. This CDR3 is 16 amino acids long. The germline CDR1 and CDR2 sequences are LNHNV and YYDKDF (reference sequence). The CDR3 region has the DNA TGTGCCACCAGCAGAGCTGGGCGGGAGAGGGTCGGGGAGCTGTTTTTT. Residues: CATSRAGRERVGELFF. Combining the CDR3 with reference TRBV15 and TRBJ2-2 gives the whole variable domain DAMVIQNPRYQVTQFGKPVTLSCSQTLNHNVMYWYQQKSSQAPKLLFHYYDKDFNNEADTPDNFQSRRPNTSFCFLDIRSPGLGDTAMYLCATSRAGRERVGELFFGEGSRLTVL.

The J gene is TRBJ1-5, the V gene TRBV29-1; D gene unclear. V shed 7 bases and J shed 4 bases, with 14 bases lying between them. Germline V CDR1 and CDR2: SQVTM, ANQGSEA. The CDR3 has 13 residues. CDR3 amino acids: CSARNGPNQPQHF. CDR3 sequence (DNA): TGCAGCGCCCGGAACGGACCGAATCAGCCCCAGCATTTT.

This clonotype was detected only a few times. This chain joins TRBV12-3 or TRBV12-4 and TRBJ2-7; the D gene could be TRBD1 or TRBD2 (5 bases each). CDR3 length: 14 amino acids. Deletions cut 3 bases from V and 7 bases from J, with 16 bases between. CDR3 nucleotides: TGTGCCAGCAGTTTTGGGGGAGTTCCGCCAGAGCAGTACTTC. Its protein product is CASSFGGVPPEQYF.

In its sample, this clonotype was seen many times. The CDR3, as DNA: TGTGCCAGCAGTTATGATCGAGAGACCCAGTACTTC. Translation: CASSYDRETQYF. J is TRBJ2-5 and V is TRBV7-2, with no clear D. This CDR3 comprises 12 residues. V was shortened by 6 bases and J by 4 bases, with 9 bases between the two germline ends. The germline CDR1 and CDR2 sequences are SGHTA and FQGNSA.

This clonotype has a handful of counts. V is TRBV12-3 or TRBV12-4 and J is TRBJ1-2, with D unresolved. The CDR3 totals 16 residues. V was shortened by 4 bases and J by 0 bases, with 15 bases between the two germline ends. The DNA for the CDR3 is TGTGCCAGCAGTTCCCGGATGTGGGTCTCTAACTATGGCTACACCTTC. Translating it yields CASSSRMWVSNYGYTF.

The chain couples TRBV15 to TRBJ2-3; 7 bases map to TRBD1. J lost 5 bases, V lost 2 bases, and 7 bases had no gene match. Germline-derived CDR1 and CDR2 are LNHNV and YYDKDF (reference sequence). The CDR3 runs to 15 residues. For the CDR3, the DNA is TGTGCCACCAGCAGAACAAAGGGGGCTATAGATACGCAGTATTTT. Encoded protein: CATSRTKGAIDTQYF.

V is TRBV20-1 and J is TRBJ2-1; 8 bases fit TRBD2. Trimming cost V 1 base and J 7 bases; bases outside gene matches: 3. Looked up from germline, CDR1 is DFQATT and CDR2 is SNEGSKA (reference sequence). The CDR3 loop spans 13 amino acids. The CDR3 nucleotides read TGCAGTGCTAGAGGGACTAGCCCGAATGAGCAGTTCTTC. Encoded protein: CSARGTSPNEQFF.

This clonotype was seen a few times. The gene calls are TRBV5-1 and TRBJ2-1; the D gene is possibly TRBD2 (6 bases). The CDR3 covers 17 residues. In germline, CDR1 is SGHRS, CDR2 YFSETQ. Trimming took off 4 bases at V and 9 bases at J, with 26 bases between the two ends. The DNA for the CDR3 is TGCGCCAGCAGCCCGAATAGATTAGGCGGGGATAGTGGTGAGCAGTTCTTC. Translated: CASSPNRLGGDSGEQFF. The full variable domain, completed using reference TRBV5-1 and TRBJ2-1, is KAGVTQTPRYLIKTRGQQVTLSCSPISGHRSVSWYQQTPGQGLQFLFEYFSETQRNKGNFPGRFSGRQFSNSRSEMNVSTLELGDSALYLCASSPNRLGGDSGEQFFGPGTRLTVL.

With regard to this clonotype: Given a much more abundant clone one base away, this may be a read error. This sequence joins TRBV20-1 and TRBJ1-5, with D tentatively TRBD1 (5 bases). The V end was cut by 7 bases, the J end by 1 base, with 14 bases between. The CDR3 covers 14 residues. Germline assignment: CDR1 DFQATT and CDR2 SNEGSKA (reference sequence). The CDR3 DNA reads TGCAGTGAGGTAAGGGGTCCAAGCAATCAGCCCCAGCATTTT. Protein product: CSEVRGPSNQPQHF.

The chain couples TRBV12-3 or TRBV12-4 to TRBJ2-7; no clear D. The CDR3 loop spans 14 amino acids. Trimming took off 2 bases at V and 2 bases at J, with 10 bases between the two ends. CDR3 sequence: CASSLRTDAYEQYF. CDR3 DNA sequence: TGTGCCAGCAGTTTACGGACGGACGCCTACGAGCAGTACTTC.

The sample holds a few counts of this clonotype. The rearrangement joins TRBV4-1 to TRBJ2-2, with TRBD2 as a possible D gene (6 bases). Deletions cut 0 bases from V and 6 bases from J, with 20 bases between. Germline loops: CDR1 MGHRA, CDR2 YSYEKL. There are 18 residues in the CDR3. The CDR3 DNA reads TGCGCCAGCAGCCAAGAACAGAAAAAGGGACTCGATGCCGGGGAGCTGTTTTTT. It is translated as CASSQEQKKGLDAGELFF.

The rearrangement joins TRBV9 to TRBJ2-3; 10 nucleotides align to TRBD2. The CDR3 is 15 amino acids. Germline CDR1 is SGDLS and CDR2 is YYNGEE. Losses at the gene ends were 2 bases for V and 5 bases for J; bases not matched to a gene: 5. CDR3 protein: CASSVSGGTGDTQYF. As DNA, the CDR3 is TGTGCCAGCAGCGTTAGCGGGGGGACCGGAGATACGCAGTATTTT. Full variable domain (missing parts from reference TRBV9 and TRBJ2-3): DSGVTQTPKHLITATGQRVTLRCSPRSGDLSVYWYQQSLDQGLQFLIQYYNGEERAKGNILERFSAQQFPDLHSELNLSSLELGDSALYFCASSVSGGTGDTQYFGPGTRLTVL.

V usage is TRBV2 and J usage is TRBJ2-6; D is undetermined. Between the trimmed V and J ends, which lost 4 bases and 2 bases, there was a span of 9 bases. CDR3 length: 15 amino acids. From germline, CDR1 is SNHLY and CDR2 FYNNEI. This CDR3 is CASSGDGAGANVLTF. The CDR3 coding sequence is TGTGCCAGCAGTGGCGACGGTGCTGGGGCCAACGTCCTGACTTTC.

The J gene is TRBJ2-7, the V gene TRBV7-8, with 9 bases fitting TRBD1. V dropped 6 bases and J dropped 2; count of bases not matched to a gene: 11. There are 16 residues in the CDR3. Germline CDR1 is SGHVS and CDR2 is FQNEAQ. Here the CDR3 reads CASRPFAGTGTYEQYF. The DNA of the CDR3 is TGTGCCAGCAGACCCTTCGCCGGGACAGGGACCTACGAGCAGTACTTC.

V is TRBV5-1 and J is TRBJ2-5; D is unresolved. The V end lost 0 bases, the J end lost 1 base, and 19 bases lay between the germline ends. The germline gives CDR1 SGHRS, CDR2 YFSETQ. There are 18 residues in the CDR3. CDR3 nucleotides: TGCGCCAGCAGCTTGGCGAATTGGTCCGACCCTCTCCAAGAGACCCAGTACTTC. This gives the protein CASSLANWSDPLQETQYF. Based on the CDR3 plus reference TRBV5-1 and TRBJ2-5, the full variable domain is KAGVTQTPRYLIKTRGQQVTLSCSPISGHRSVSWYQQTPGQGLQFLFEYFSETQRNKGNFPGRFSGRQFSNSRSEMNVSTLELGDSALYLCASSLANWSDPLQETQYFGPGTRLLVL.

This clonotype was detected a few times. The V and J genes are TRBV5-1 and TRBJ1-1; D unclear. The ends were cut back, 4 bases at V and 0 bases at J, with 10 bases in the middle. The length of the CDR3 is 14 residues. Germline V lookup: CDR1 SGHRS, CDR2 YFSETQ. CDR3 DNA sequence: TGCGCCAGCAGCCCCCAGGCGATGAACACTGAAGCTTTCTTT. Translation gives CASSPQAMNTEAFF.

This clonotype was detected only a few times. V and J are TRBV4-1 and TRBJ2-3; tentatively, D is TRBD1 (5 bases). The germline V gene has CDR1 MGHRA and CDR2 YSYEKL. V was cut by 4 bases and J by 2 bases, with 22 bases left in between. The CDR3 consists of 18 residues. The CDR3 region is CASSPRFGSTGFTDTQYF. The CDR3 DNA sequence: TGCGCCAGCAGCCCCCGATTTGGTAGCACAGGCTTCACAGATACGCAGTATTTT.

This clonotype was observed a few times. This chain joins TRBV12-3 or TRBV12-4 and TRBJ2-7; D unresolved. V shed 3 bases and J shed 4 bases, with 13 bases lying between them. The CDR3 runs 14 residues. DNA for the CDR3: TGTGCCAGCAGTTTCCTCGGGCAAGAATACGAGCAGTACTTC. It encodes CASSFLGQEYEQYF.

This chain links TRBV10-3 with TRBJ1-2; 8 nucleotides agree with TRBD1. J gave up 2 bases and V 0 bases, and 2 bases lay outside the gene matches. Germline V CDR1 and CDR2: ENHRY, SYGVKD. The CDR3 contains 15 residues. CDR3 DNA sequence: TGTGCCATCAGTGAGTCCCACAGGGGGAACTATGGCTACACCTTC. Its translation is CAISESHRGNYGYTF.

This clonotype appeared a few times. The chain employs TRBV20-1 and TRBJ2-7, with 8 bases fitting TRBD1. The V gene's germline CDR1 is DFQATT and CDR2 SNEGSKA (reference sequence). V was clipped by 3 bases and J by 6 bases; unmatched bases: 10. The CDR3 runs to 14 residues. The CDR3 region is CSASPLVTGGEQYF. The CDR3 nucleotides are TGCAGTGCTAGTCCTCTAGTAACAGGGGGCGAGCAGTACTTC.

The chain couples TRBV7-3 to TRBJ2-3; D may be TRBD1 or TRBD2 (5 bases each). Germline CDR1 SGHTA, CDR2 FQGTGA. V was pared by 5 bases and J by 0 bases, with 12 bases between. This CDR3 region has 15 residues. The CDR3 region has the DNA TGTGCCAGCAGCCGCTTGGGGGAGAGCACAGATACGCAGTATTTT. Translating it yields CASSRLGESTDTQYF.

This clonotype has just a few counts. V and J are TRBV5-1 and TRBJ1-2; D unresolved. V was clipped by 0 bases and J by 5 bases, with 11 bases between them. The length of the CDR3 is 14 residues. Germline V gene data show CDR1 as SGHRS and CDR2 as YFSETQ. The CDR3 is CASSLGADVYGYTF. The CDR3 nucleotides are TGCGCCAGCAGCTTGGGGGCAGACGTTTATGGCTACACCTTC.